This TCR beta chain was identified during a study of cytomegalovirus exposure and HLA in healthy donors. Study-level points and caveats: Across donors, most TCRs were seen rarely, yet some public ones were widespread. The authors excluded some V segments, including TRBV6-2 and TRBV6-3, as indistinguishable. Per a prior analysis, the majority of TCR beta V segments were productive roughly 87% or roughly 30% of the time. With later analysis, a missense DCLRE1C variant became linked to TCR beta V- and J-gene trimming.

The PCR was carried out with 60 Vbeta primers and 13 Jbeta primers. Assay: immunoSEQ multiplex PCR; the TCRdb copy retains only in-frame clones and omits some. The table lists some 120,000 clones, approximately 72% of them singletons. With V trimmed by 5 bases and J by 1 base, 9 bases remained unmatched. The germline CDR1 and CDR2 sequences are MNHEY and SMNVEV (reference sequence). CDR3 size: 16 residues. As concerns this clone: Its antigen is currently unknown.

V is TRBV27 and J is TRBJ1-2; 8 nucleotides align to TRBD1. The TCR comes from a woman aged 45-65 years in good health and CMV-seropositive. The sample consisted of PBMCs. The CDR3: CASSRQGPKLNYGYTF. The DNA of the CDR3 is TGTGCCAGCAGTCGACAGGGGCCGAAACTTAACTATGGCTACACCTTC.